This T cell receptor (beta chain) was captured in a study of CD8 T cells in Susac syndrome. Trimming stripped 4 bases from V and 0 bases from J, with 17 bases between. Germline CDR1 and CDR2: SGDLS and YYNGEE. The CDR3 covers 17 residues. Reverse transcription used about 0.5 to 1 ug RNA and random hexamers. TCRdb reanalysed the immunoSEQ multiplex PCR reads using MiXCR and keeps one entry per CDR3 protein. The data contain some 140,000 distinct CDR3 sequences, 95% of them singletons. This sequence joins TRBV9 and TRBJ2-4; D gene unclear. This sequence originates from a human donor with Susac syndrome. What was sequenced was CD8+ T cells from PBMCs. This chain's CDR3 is CASSPHNGFGAKNIQYF. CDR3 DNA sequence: TGTGCCAGCAGCCCCCATAACGGGTTTGGAGCCAAAAACATTCAGTACTTC. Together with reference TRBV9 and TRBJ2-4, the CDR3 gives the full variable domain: DSGVTQTPKHLITATGQRVTLRCSPRSGDLSVYWYQQSLDQGLQFLIQYYNGEERAKGNILERFSAQQFPDLHSELNLSSLELGDSALYFCASSPHNGFGAKNIQYFGAGTRLSVL.